Listed below are T cell receptor beta chains from one sample, sequenced in a study of shared clonotypes between healthy human individuals. Produced via immunoSEQ multiplex PCR; TCRdb's table is partial and in-frame only. Among some 2,100,000 clones listed, approximately 96% were seen once. What was sequenced was naive CD4+ T cells sorted from blood. The source of these receptors is a man between 18 and 29 years old in good health. CDR3s include the opening cysteine and the closing phenylalanine or tryptophan. Each record gives: J gene, V gene, clone size, D gene, CDR3 DNA, CDR3 protein. The D gene is left open where the match is weak. For some rows the clone size is stated as once, few or many, or as a class when expanded; others skip it.

J: TRBJ2-1; V: TRBV7-9; size: once; D: TRBD2; DNA: TGTGCCAGCAGTCGAATAGCGGGGGGATCATTTAGCTCCTACAATGAGCAGTTCTTC; CDR3: CASSRIAGGSFSSYNEQFF
J: TRBJ2-7; V: TRBV10-1; size: NA; D: NA; DNA: TGCGCCAGCAGTGATTCGGGGGCACAGTACTTC; CDR3: CASSDSGAQYF
J: TRBJ1-4; V: TRBV19; size: NA; D: NA; DNA: TGTGCCAGTAGTATGCACAACCGGGGAGATGAAAAACTGTTTTTT; CDR3: CASSMHNRGDEKLFF
J: TRBJ2-6; V: TRBV30; size: NA; D: TRBD1; DNA: TGTGCCTGGAGAAGGGGAGGGACAGGGGTAGGTGGGGCCAACGTCCTGACTTTC; CDR3: CAWRRGGTGVGGANVLTF
J: TRBJ1-3; V: TRBV7-2; size: NA; D: NA; DNA: TGTGCCAGCAGGAGCGGGCGGTTCTCTGGAAACACCATATATTTT; CDR3: CASRSGRFSGNTIYF
J: TRBJ1-4; V: TRBV28; size: NA; D: NA; DNA: TGTGCCAGCAGTTTTGCAGGGATTGCAACTAATGAAAAACTGTTTTTT; CDR3: CASSFAGIATNEKLFF
J: TRBJ2-7; V: TRBV27; size: NA; D: NA; DNA: TGTGCCACATCCTACGAGCAGTACTTC; CDR3: CATSYEQYF
J: TRBJ1-4; V: TRBV4-1; size: NA; D: TRBD1; DNA: TGCGCCAGCAGCCAAGTGACAGGGGTTAGTGAAAAACTGTTTTTT; CDR3: CASSQVTGVSEKLFF
J: TRBJ2-1; V: TRBV2; size: NA; D: NA; DNA: TGTGCCAGCAGTTTGGGGATACGGGTTGAGCAGTTCTTC; CDR3: CASSLGIRVEQFF
J: TRBJ1-6; V: TRBV28; size: NA; D: NA; DNA: TGTGCCAGCAGTCACCTCCGGGGGTATAATTCACCCCTCCACTTT; CDR3: CASSHLRGYNSPLHF
J: TRBJ2-7; V: TRBV28; size: NA; D: TRBD2; DNA: TGTGCCAGCAGCCCTTGGACTAGCGGTCCCTACGAGCAGTACTTC; CDR3: CASSPWTSGPYEQYF
J: TRBJ1-1; V: TRBV30; size: once; D: NA; DNA: TGTGCCTGGAGTAAGGGACACATCACTGAAGCTTTCTTT; CDR3: CAWSKGHITEAFF
J: TRBJ2-3; V: TRBV5-1; size: NA; D: TRBD1; DNA: TGCGCCAGCAGCCAAAACTCGGACAGGGCTGCAGATACGCAGTATTTT; CDR3: CASSQNSDRAADTQYF
J: TRBJ1-2; V: TRBV10-3; size: NA; D: TRBD1; DNA: TGTGCCATCAGTGACAGACAGGGTCCGTATGGCTACACCTTC; CDR3: CAISDRQGPYGYTF
J: TRBJ2-5; V: TRBV7-3; size: NA; D: NA; DNA: TGTGCCAGCAGCTTACTAGCGGAGACCCAGTACTTC; CDR3: CASSLLAETQYF
J: TRBJ2-7; V: TRBV7-2; size: NA; D: TRBD2; DNA: TGTGCCAGCAGCTCCAACGGACTAGGCCCTTACGAGCAGTACTTC; CDR3: CASSSNGLGPYEQYF
J: TRBJ1-4; V: TRBV5-1; size: once; D: NA; DNA: TGCGCCAGCAGCTTAGCGGGGACGAATGAAAAACTGTTTTTT; CDR3: CASSLAGTNEKLFF
J: TRBJ1-1; V: TRBV10-2; size: few; D: NA; DNA: TGCGCCAGCAAGGATCCGGGGAACGCTGAAGCTTTCTTT; CDR3: CASKDPGNAEAFF
J: TRBJ1-1; V: TRBV6-1; size: NA; D: TRBD1; DNA: TGTGCCAGCAGTGAACCGGGACAGGGGATTTTCACTGAAGCTTTCTTT; CDR3: CASSEPGQGIFTEAFF
J: TRBJ2-2; V: TRBV2; size: NA; D: TRBD1; DNA: TGTGCCAGCAGTTGGACAGGGGGCGCGAGCACCGGGGAGCTGTTTTTT; CDR3: CASSWTGGASTGELFF
J: TRBJ2-7; V: TRBV4-3; size: NA; D: TRBD2; DNA: TGCGCCAGCAGCCAAGCGGAGCGGGAGAACTGCGAGCAGTACTTC; CDR3: CASSQAERENCEQYF
J: TRBJ2-3; V: TRBV5-6; size: NA; D: TRBD2; DNA: TGTGCCAGCAGCTCGACTAGCGGAGGCACAGATACGCAGTATTTT; CDR3: CASSSTSGGTDTQYF
J: TRBJ2-1; V: TRBV11-3; size: NA; D: TRBD2; DNA: TGTGCCAGCAGCTTATTTGGTAGGACTAGCGGGAGTATGAATGAGCAGTTCTTC; CDR3: CASSLFGRTSGSMNEQFF
J: TRBJ2-7; V: TRBV25-1; size: few; D: TRBD1; DNA: TGTGCCAGCAGTCCCCGGACAGGGACCCACGAGCAGTACTTC; CDR3: CASSPRTGTHEQYF
J: TRBJ2-3; V: TRBV5-1; size: NA; D: NA; DNA: TGCGCCAGCAGCAAACCTATCCTGGCAGGCACAGATACGCAGTATTTT; CDR3: CASSKPILAGTDTQYF
J: TRBJ1-3; V: TRBV7-2; size: NA; D: NA; DNA: TGTGCCAGCAGCCCATATTACTCAGGGGCCTCTGGAAACACCATATATTTT; CDR3: CASSPYYSGASGNTIYF
J: TRBJ2-7; V: TRBV7-2; size: once; D: TRBD2; DNA: TGTGCCAGCAGCTTAAGCGGGAGCTCCTACGAGCAGTACTTC; CDR3: CASSLSGSSYEQYF
J: TRBJ2-1; V: TRBV5-4; size: NA; D: NA; DNA: TGTGCCAGCAGCCGTAGCAAAATTTCTTACAATGAGCAGTTCTTC; CDR3: CASSRSKISYNEQFF
J: TRBJ1-4; V: TRBV6-5; size: few; D: NA; DNA: TGTGCCAGCAGCTCCGCTGGGGAACTGTTTTTT; CDR3: CASSSAGELFF
J: TRBJ2-3; V: TRBV5-4; size: NA; D: NA; DNA: TGTGCCAGCAGCCTACGACAGGTGGGAGATACGCAGTATTTT; CDR3: CASSLRQVGDTQYF
J: TRBJ1-3; V: TRBV7-2; size: NA; D: NA; DNA: TGTGCCAGCAGCTCGGGACACGTTGGCTCTGGAAACACCATATATTTT; CDR3: CASSSGHVGSGNTIYF
J: TRBJ1-1; V: TRBV19; size: NA; D: TRBD1; DNA: TGTGCCAGTAGTATTACAGGGGGCACTGAAGCTTTCTTT; CDR3: CASSITGGTEAFF
J: TRBJ2-7; V: TRBV21-1; size: NA; D: NA; DNA: TGTGCCAGCAGCCCGGGGAAGCGGGAGTTTACCTACGAGCAGTACTTC; CDR3: CASSPGKREFTYEQYF
J: TRBJ2-7; V: TRBV4-1; size: NA; D: TRBD2; DNA: TGCGCCAGCAGCCAAGAACCGGGACTAGCGGGAATCGACGAGCAGTACTTC; CDR3: CASSQEPGLAGIDEQYF
J: TRBJ2-7; V: TRBV5-1; size: NA; D: NA; DNA: TGCGCCAGCAGCTCCCTTAGGACAGCCTCCTACGAGCAGTACTTC; CDR3: CASSSLRTASYEQYF
J: TRBJ2-2; V: TRBV4-2; size: NA; D: TRBD2; DNA: TGTGCCAGCAGCCAAGAGACTAGCGGGGGACCGGGGCCCGGGGAGCTGTTTTTT; CDR3: CASSQETSGGPGPGELFF
J: TRBJ2-7; V: TRBV5-4; size: once; D: NA; DNA: TGTGCCAGCAGCTTGGTAGGAGTCCACGAGCAGTACTTC; CDR3: CASSLVGVHEQYF
J: TRBJ1-5; V: TRBV6-1; size: NA; D: NA; DNA: TGTGCCAGCAGTGAAATAGAGGGGTTGAGGCCCCAGCATTTT; CDR3: CASSEIEGLRPQHF
J: TRBJ2-5; V: TRBV7-2; size: NA; D: TRBD2; DNA: TGTGCCAGCAGCTTAGCAAAGCCCCTAGCGGAAGAGACCCAGTACTTC; CDR3: CASSLAKPLAEETQYF
J: TRBJ1-2; V: TRBV19; size: once; D: NA; DNA: TGTGCCAGTAGCCCGAGGGAAGTAAATGGCTACACCTTC; CDR3: CASSPREVNGYTF
J: TRBJ1-6; V: TRBV6-4; size: NA; D: NA; DNA: TGTGCCAGCAGTGACTATTTTACGGGTTCACCCCTCCACTTT; CDR3: CASSDYFTGSPLHF
J: TRBJ2-7; V: TRBV5-1; size: NA; D: TRBD1; DNA: TGCGCCAGCAGCTTGGGACCGGGACAGGGGAACGAGCAGTACTTC; CDR3: CASSLGPGQGNEQYF
J: TRBJ1-6; V: TRBV5-1; size: NA; D: NA; DNA: TGCGCCAGCAGCTTGGTGGGCCGGAGCAGCTCCTATAATTCACCCCTCCACTTT; CDR3: CASSLVGRSSSYNSPLHF
J: TRBJ2-3; V: TRBV10-1; size: NA; D: NA; DNA: TGCGCCAGCAGTCGTGGAGATACGCAGTATTTT; CDR3: CASSRGDTQYF
J: TRBJ2-3; V: TRBV5-1; size: NA; D: NA; DNA: TGCGCCAGCAGCTACCTTGGCGCGATGGATACGCAGTATTTT; CDR3: CASSYLGAMDTQYF
J: TRBJ1-5; V: TRBV2; size: NA; D: NA; DNA: TGTGCCAGCGTGGGGGTATCCAGCAATCAGCCCCAGCATTTT; CDR3: CASVGVSSNQPQHF
J: TRBJ2-1; V: TRBV30; size: NA; D: TRBD2; DNA: TGTGCCTGGAGCAGAACGGGACTAGGGAACAATGAGCAGTTCTTC; CDR3: CAWSRTGLGNNEQFF
J: TRBJ1-2; V: TRBV27; size: NA; D: TRBD1; DNA: TGTGCCAGCAGTTTAGAGGCAGGGGGTGGCTACACCTTC; CDR3: CASSLEAGGGYTF
J: TRBJ2-2; V: TRBV13; size: NA; D: NA; DNA: TGTGCCAGCAGCTTCCGGGACCGGTATAACACCGGGGAGCTGTTTTTT; CDR3: CASSFRDRYNTGELFF
J: TRBJ2-3; V: TRBV4-1; size: NA; D: NA; DNA: TGCGCCAGCAGCCAAGATCCAGCTCCGATAAGATCGACAGATACGCAGTATTTT; CDR3: CASSQDPAPIRSTDTQYF
J: TRBJ1-5; V: TRBV6-4; size: NA; D: NA; DNA: TGTGCCAGCAGTGACGGCAATGGCCAGCCCCAGCATTTT; CDR3: CASSDGNGQPQHF
J: TRBJ2-7; V: TRBV7-2; size: NA; D: TRBD2; DNA: TGTGCCAGCAGCTTAACGGGGACTAGCGGGAGGGGATCCTACGAGCAGTACTTC; CDR3: CASSLTGTSGRGSYEQYF
J: TRBJ1-2; V: TRBV29-1; size: NA; D: NA; DNA: TGCAGCGTTTGGGGAGGGGACGGCTACACCTTC; CDR3: CSVWGGDGYTF
J: TRBJ2-7; V: TRBV10-3; size: NA; D: TRBD1; DNA: TGTGCCATCACCGGGACAGGGACCCCCTACGAGCAGTACTTC; CDR3: CAITGTGTPYEQYF
J: TRBJ1-5; V: TRBV30; size: once; D: NA; DNA: TGTGCCTGGAGTGGGACTGGTAATCAGCCCCAGCATTTT; CDR3: CAWSGTGNQPQHF
J: TRBJ1-4; V: TRBV10-3; size: NA; D: NA; DNA: TGTGCCATCAGTGAGAGGAGGATAGCAACTAATGAAAAACTGTTTTTT; CDR3: CAISERRIATNEKLFF
J: TRBJ2-7; V: TRBV13; size: NA; D: NA; DNA: TGTGCCAGCAGCTTAGGTAAGAAGCGTCTGGTCAAGGTTCACGAGCAGTACTTC; CDR3: CASSLGKKRLVKVHEQYF